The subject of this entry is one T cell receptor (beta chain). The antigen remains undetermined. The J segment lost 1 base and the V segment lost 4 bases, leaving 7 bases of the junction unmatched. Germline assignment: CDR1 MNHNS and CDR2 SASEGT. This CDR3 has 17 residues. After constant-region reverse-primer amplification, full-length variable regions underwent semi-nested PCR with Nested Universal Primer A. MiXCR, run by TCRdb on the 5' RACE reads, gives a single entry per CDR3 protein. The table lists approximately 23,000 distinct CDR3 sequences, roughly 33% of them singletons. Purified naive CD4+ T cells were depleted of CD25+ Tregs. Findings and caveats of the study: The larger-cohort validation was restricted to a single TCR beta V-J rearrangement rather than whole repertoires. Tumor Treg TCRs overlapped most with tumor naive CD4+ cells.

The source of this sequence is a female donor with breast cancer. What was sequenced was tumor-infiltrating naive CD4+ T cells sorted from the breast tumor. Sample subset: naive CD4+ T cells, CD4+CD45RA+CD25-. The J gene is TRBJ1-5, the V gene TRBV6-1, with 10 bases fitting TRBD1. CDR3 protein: CASSADRGQVSNQPQHF. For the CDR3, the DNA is TGTGCCAGCAGTGCTGACAGGGGGCAGGTGAGCAATCAGCCCCAGCATTTT.